This T cell receptor beta chain was identified in a study of T cell responses to AZD1222 COVID-19 vaccine. Study results and limitations: Two AZD1222 administrations were followed by greater Spike-specific TCR breadth and depth. It was only after the peak T cell response that any repertoires were sampled. As reported, nearly half of all spike-specific TCRs target variant regions that are unmutated.

This CDR3 spans 14 amino acids. In germline, CDR1 is SGHDN, CDR2 FVKESK. Germline trimming cut 6 bases from V and 4 bases from J; bases unmatched to any gene: 4. Remarks on this clone: Its antigen is unknown.

Assay: immunoSEQ multiplex PCR; the TCRdb copy retains only in-frame clones and omits some. The sample gives about 110,000 clones, 90% of which show up once; roughly 8% is in the top ten. V is TRBV14 and J is TRBJ2-1; 9 nucleotides agree with TRBD2. The specimen was peripheral blood, collected 28 days after the second AZD1222 dose. This receptor was taken from an adult who received the AZD1222 COVID-19 vaccine. The CDR3 DNA follows: TGTGCCAGCAGTCCGGGACTAGCATACAATGAGCAGTTCTTC. It is translated as CASSPGLAYNEQFF. Variable domain in full (rest from reference TRBV14 and TRBJ2-1): EAGVTQFPSHSVIEKGQTVTLRCDPISGHDNLYWYRRVMGKEIKFLLHFVKESKQDESGMPNNRFLAERTGGTYSTLKVQPAELEDSGVYFCASSPGLAYNEQFFGPGTRLTVL.